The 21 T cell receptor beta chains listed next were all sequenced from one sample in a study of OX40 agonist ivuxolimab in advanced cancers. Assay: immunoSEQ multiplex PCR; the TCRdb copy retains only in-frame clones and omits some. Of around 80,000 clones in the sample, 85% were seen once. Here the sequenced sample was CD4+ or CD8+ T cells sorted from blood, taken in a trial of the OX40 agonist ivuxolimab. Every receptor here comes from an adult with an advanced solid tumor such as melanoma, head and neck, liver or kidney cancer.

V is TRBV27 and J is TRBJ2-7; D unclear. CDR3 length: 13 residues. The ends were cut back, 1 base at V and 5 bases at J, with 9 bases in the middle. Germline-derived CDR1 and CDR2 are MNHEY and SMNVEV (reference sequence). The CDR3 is CASSLLGPNEQYF. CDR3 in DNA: TGTGCCAGCAGTTTATTGGGTCCCAACGAGCAGTACTTC.

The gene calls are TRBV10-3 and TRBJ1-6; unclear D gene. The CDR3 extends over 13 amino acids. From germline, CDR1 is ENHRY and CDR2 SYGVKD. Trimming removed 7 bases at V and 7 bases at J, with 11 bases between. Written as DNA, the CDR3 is TGTGCCATCACCCGCGGGGAAAATTCACCCCTCCACTTT. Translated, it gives CAITRGENSPLHF.

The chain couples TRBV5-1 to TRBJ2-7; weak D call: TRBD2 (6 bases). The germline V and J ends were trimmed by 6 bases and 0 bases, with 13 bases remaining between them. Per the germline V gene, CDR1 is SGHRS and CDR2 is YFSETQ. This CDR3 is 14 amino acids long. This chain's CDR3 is CASTLDGGSYEQYF. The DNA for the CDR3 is TGCGCCAGCACCCTTGACGGGGGCTCCTACGAGCAGTACTTC. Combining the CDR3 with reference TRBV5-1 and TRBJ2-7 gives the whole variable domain KAGVTQTPRYLIKTRGQQVTLSCSPISGHRSVSWYQQTPGQGLQFLFEYFSETQRNKGNFPGRFSGRQFSNSRSEMNVSTLELGDSALYLCASTLDGGSYEQYFGPGTRLTVT.

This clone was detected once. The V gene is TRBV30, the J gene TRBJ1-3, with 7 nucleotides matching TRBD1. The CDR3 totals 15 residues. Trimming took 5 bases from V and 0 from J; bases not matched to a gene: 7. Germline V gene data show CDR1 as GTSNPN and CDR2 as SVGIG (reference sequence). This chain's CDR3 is CAWDRVPSSGNTIYF. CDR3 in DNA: TGTGCCTGGGACAGGGTGCCTAGCTCTGGAAACACCATATATTTT.

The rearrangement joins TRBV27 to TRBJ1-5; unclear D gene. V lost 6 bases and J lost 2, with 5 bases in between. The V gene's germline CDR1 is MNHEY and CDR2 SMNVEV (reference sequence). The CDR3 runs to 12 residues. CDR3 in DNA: TGTGCCAGCAGGTATGGCAATCAGCCCCAGCATTTT. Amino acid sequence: CASRYGNQPQHF.

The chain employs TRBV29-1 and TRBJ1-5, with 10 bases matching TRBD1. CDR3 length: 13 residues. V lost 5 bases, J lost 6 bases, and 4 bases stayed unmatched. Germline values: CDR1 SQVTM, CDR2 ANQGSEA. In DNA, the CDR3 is TGCAGCGTTCCGGGACAGGGGACTCAGCCCCAGCATTTT. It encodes CSVPGQGTQPQHF. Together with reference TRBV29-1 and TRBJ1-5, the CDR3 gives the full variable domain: SAVISQKPSRDICQRGTSLTIQCQVDSQVTMMFWYRQQPGQSLTLIATANQGSEATYESGFVIDKFPISRPNLTFSTLTVSNMSPEDSSIYLCSVPGQGTQPQHFGDGTRLSIL.

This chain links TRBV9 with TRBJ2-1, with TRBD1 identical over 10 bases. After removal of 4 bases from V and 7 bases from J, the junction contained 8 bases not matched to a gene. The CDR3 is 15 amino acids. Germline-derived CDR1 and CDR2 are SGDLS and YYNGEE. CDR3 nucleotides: TGTGCCAGCAGCCCCCGGGACAGGGGAGGAAATGAGCAGTTCTTC. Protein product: CASSPRDRGGNEQFF.

The CDR3 DNA follows: TGTGCCAGCAGCTTAGTCGCAGGGGGAAACACTGAAGCTTTCTTT. Its translation is CASSLVAGGNTEAFF. The V and J genes are TRBV7-9 and TRBJ1-1; 7 positions agree with TRBD1. From germline, CDR1 is SEHNR and CDR2 FQNEAQ (reference sequence). The CDR3 spans 15 residues. After removal of 1 base from V and 2 bases from J, the junction contained 4 bases not matched to a gene.

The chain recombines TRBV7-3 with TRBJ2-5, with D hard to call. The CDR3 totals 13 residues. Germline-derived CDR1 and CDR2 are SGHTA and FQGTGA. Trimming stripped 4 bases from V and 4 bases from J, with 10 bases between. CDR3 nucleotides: TGTGCCAGCAGCTCTTGGGTTGGAGAGACCCAGTACTTC. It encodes CASSSWVGETQYF.

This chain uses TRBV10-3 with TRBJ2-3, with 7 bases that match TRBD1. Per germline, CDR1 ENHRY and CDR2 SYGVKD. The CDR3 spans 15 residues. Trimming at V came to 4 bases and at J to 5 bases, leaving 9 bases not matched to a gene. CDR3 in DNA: TGTGCCATCAGTGTGCTGGGACAGACGGGAGATACGCAGTATTTT. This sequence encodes CAISVLGQTGDTQYF.

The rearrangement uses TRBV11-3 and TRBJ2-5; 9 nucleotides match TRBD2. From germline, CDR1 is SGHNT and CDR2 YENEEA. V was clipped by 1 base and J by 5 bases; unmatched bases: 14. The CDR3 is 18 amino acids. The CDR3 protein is CASSLGGLAGRFGETQYF. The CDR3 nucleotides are TGTGCCAGCAGCTTAGGGGGCCTAGCGGGAAGGTTCGGGGAGACCCAGTACTTC.

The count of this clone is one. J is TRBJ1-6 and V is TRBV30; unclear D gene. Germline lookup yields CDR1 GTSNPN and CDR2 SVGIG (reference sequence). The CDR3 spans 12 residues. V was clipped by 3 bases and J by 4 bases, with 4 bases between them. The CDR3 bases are TGTGCCTGGAGACTGTATAATTCACCCCTCCACTTT. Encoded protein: CAWRLYNSPLHF.

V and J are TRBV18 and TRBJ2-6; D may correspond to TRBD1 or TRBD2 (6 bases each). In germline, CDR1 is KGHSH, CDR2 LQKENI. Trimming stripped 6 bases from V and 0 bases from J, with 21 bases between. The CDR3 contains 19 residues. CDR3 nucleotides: TGTGCCAGCTCCCCTTTTAAGGGGGGAACTAGCTCTGGGGCCAACGTCCTGACTTTC. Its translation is CASSPFKGGTSSGANVLTF.

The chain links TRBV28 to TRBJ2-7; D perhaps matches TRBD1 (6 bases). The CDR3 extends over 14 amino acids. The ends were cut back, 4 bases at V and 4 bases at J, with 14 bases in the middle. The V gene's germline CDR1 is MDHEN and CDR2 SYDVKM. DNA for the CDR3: TGTGCCAGCAGTTCGCCGGGACAAGGATACGAGCAGTACTTC. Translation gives CASSSPGQGYEQYF.

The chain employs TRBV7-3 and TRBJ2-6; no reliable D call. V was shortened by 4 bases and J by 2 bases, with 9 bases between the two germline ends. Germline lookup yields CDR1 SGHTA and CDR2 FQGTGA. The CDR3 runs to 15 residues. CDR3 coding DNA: TGTGCCAGCAGCTCCGCGGCGGCTGGGGCCAACGTCCTGACTTTC. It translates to CASSSAAAGANVLTF.

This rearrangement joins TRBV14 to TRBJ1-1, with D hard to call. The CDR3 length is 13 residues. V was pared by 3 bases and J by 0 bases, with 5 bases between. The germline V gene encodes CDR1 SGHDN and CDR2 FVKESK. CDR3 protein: CASSQALNTEAFF. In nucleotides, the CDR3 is TGTGCCAGCAGCCAGGCTCTGAACACTGAAGCTTTCTTT. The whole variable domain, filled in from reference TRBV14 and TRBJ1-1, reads EAGVTQFPSHSVIEKGQTVTLRCDPISGHDNLYWYRRVMGKEIKFLLHFVKESKQDESGMPNNRFLAERTGGTYSTLKVQPAELEDSGVYFCASSQALNTEAFFGQGTRLTVV.

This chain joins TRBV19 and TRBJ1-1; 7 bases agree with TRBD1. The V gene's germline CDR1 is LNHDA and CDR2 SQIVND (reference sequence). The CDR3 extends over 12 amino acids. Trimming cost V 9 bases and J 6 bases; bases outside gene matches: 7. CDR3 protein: CASRQGSAEAFF. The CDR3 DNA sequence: TGTGCCAGCAGACAGGGATCGGCTGAAGCTTTCTTT.

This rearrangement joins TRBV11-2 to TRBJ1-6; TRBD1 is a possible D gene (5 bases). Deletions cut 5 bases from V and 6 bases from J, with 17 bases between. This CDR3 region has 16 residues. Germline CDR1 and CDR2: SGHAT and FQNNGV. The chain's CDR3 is CASSPPGGLINSPLHF. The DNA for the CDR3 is TGTGCCAGCAGCCCCCCCGGGGGACTCATTAATTCACCCCTCCACTTT.

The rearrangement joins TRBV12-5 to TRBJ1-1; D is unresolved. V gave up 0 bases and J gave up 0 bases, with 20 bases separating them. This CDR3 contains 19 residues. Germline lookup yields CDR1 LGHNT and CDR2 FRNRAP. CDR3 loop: CASGLVSRGVHLLNTEAFF. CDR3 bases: TGTGCTAGTGGTTTGGTAAGTCGAGGCGTGCACTTATTGAACACTGAAGCTTTCTTT.

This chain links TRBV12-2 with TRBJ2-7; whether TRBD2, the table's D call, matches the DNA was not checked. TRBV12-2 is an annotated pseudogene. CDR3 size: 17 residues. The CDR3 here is CASRLACDGFSSYEQYF. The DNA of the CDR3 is TGTGCAAGTCGCTTAGCTTGCGACGGGTTTAGCTCCTACGAGCAGTACTTC.

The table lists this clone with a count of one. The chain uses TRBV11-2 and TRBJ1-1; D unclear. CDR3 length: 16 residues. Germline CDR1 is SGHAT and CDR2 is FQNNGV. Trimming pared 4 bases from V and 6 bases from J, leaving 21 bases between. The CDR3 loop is CASSSTRHGSGPEAFF. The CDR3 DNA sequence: TGTGCCAGCAGCTCCACACGACACGGGTCCGGTCCTGAAGCTTTCTTT.